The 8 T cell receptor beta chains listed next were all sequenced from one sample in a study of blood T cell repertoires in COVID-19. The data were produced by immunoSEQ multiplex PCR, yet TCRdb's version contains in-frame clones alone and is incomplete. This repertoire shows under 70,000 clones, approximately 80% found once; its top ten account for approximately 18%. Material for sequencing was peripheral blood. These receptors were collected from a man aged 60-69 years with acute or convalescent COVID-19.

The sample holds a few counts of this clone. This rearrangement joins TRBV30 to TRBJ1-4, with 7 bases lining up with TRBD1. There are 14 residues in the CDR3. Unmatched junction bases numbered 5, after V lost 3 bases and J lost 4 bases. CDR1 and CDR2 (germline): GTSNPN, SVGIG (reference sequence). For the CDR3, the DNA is TGTGCCTGGAGCCAGGGGGGAGATAATGAAAAACTGTTTTTT. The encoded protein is CAWSQGGDNEKLFF.

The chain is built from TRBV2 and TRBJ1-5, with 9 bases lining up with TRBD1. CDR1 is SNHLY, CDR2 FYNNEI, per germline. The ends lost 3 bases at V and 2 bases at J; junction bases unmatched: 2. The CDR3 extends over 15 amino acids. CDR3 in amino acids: CASSEWDRGNQPQHF. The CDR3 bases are TGTGCCAGCAGTGAGTGGGACAGGGGCAATCAGCCCCAGCATTTT. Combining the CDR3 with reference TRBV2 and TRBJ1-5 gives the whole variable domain EPEVTQTPSHQVTQMGQEVILRCVPISNHLYFYWYRQILGQKVEFLVSFYNNEISEKSEIFDDQFSVERPDGSNFTLKIRSTKLEDSAMYFCASSEWDRGNQPQHFGDGTRLSIL.

The CDR3 nucleotides read TGCGCCACCCCCGGGTGGCGGCGCACCCCGATCCGCACAGATACGCAGTATTTT. This gives the protein CATPGWRRTPIRTDTQYF. The genes are TRBV23-1 and TRBJ2-3; D gene uncertain. TRBV23-1 belongs to the ORF category, with a function that is uncertain. The V and J ends lost 10 bases and 1 base respectively, with 27 bases between them. This CDR3 comprises 18 residues.

The CDR3 loop is CASSFGASGAASTDTQYF. DNA of the CDR3: TGTGCCAGCAGCTTCGGCGCTAGCGGCGCTGCTAGCACAGATACGCAGTATTTT. V and J are TRBV5-6 and TRBJ2-3, with 7 bases lining up with TRBD2. This CDR3 is built from 18 residues. Per the germline V gene, CDR1 is SGHDT and CDR2 is YYEEEE. V was clipped by 2 bases and J by 0 bases; unmatched bases: 12.

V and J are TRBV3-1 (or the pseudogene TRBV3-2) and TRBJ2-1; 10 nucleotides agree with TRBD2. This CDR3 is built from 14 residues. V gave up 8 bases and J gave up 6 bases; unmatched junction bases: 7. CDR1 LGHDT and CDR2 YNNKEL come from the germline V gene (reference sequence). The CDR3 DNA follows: TGTGCCAGCCAGAATTTAGCGGGAGGCAATGAGCAGTTCTTC. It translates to CASQNLAGGNEQFF.

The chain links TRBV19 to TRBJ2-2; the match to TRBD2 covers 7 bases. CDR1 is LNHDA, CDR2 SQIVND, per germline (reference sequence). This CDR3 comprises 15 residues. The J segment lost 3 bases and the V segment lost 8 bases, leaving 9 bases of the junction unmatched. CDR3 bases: TGTGCCAGTGAACGGACTAGGCTCGACACCGGGGAGCTGTTTTTT. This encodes CASERTRLDTGELFF.

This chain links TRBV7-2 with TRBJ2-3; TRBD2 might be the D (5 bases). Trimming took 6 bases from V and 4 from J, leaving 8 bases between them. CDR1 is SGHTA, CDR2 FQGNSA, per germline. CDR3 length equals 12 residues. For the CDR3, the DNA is TGTGCCAGCAGACCGAGGGCAGATACGCAGTATTTT. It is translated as CASRPRADTQYF.

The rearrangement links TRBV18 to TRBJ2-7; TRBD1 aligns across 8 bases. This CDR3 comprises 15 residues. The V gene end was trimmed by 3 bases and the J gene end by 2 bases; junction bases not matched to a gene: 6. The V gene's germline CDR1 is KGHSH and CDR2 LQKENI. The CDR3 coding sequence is TGTGCCAGCTCACCGCGGACAGGGCGGACCTACGAGCAGTACTTC. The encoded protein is CASSPRTGRTYEQYF.